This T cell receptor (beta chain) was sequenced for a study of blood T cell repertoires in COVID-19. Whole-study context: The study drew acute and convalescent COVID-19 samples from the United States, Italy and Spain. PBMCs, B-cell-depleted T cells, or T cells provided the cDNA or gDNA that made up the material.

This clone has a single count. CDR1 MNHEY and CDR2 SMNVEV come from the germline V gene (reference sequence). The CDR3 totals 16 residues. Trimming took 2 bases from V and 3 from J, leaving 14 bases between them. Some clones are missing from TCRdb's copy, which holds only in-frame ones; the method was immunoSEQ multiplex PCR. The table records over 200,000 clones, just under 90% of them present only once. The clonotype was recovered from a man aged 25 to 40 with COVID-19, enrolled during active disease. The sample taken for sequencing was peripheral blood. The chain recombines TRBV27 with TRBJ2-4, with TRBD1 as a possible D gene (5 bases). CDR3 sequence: CASSLDGRVDKNIQYF. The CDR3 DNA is TGTGCCAGCAGTTTAGACGGCAGGGTGGACAAAAACATTCAGTACTTC.